Following are 28 T cell receptor beta chains from one sample sequenced in a study of identical twins. TCRdb passed the 5' RACE reads through MiXCR, listing each CDR3 protein once. The data hold approximately 1.8 million distinct CDR3 sequences, with about 32% observed a single time. Material: cord blood. All receptors come from a newborn girl in good health.

The genes are TRBV3-1 and TRBJ2-7; the D call may be TRBD1 or TRBD2 (5 bases each). The CDR3 runs 14 residues. The germline CDR1 and CDR2 sequences are LGHDT and YNNKEL (reference sequence). V gave up 4 bases and J gave up 1 base, with 11 bases separating them. CDR3 loop: CASSPGALSYEQYF. The CDR3, as DNA: TGTGCCAGCAGCCCCGGGGCACTATCCTACGAGCAGTACTTC.

In its sample, this clonotype was seen a few times. The chain employs TRBV20-1 and TRBJ1-5; the D gene is possibly TRBD1 (5 bases). Looked up from germline, CDR1 is DFQATT and CDR2 is SNEGSKA (reference sequence). The CDR3 has 13 amino acids. CDR3 sequence: CSHGGVSNQPQHF. The CDR3 nucleotides read TGCAGCCATGGGGGGGTGAGCAATCAGCCCCAGCATTTT.

This clonotype showed up just once. For the CDR3, the DNA is TGTGCCGGAGGTGGGGGCCCCTGGAACACTGAAGCTTTCTTT. Translation: CAGGGGPWNTEAFF. The rearrangement joins TRBV6-1 to TRBJ1-1; a possible D gene is TRBD1 (6 bases). The CDR3 totals 14 residues. Looked up from germline, CDR1 is MNHNS and CDR2 is SASEGT. Deletions cut 11 bases from V and 1 base from J, with 17 bases between.

About this clonotype itself: Compared with germline, one end of the junction differs, possibly owing to a read error. The V gene is TRBV24-1, the J gene TRBJ2-5; D might be TRBD1 (5 bases). CDR3 length equals 13 residues. The V gene's germline CDR1 is KGHDR and CDR2 SFDVKD. CDR3 sequence (DNA): TGTGCCACCGGTGAAGGGGTCCAAGAGACCCAGTACTTC. Its translation is CATGEGVQETQYF.

This clonotype is a singleton in its sample. The V gene is TRBV20-1, the J gene TRBJ2-5, with a tentative D call TRBD2 (5 bases). V was clipped by 3 bases and J by 4 bases, with 15 bases between them. Germline assignment: CDR1 DFQATT and CDR2 SNEGSKA (reference sequence). The CDR3 loop spans 14 amino acids. CDR3 loop: CSARDEAVLETQYF. The CDR3 DNA follows: TGCAGTGCTAGGGATGAAGCGGTGTTAGAGACCCAGTACTTC.

The genes are TRBV20-1 and TRBJ1-1; TRBD1 matches 11 bases. This CDR3 has 14 amino acids. Germline V gene data show CDR1 as DFQATT and CDR2 as SNEGSKA (reference sequence). With V trimmed by 3 bases and J by 7 bases, 7 bases remained unmatched. The CDR3 DNA is TGCAGTGCTAGTTTCAGGGACAGGGGGTTTGAAGCTTTCTTT. Its protein product is CSASFRDRGFEAFF.

This clonotype was detected ten times or more. V usage is TRBV29-1 and J usage is TRBJ2-1; the D gene is possibly TRBD2 (5 bases). This CDR3 is 13 amino acids long. CDR1 is SQVTM and CDR2 is ANQGSEA in the germline V gene. The germline V and J ends were trimmed by 3 bases and 2 bases, with 8 bases remaining between them. The CDR3 loop is CSVERRAYNEQFF. CDR3 coding DNA: TGCAGCGTTGAGAGGCGGGCCTACAATGAGCAGTTCTTC.

The chain recombines TRBV4-2 with TRBJ2-6; 8 nucleotides match TRBD1. J lost 15 bases, V lost 2 bases, and 9 bases had no gene match. The CDR3 is made up of 14 amino acids. CDR1 is LGHNA and CDR2 is YNFKEQ in the germline V gene. The CDR3 DNA follows: TGTGCCAGCAGCCAATCGGACAGGGTCGGTCCCCTGACTTTC. It encodes CASSQSDRVGPLTF.

About this clonotype itself: Relative to the germline gene, one junction end is altered; a read error may explain this. The chain joins TRBV20-1 to TRBJ1-2; TRBD1 is a possible D gene (6 bases). Germline CDR1 reads DFQATT; CDR2 reads SNEGSKA (reference sequence). This CDR3 comprises 12 residues. CDR3 region: CSSPRDTYDYTF. The CDR3 region has the DNA TGCAGTTCTCCACGGGACACCTATGACTACACCTTC.

The genes are TRBV13 and TRBJ2-3; maybe TRBD1 (6 bases). This CDR3 spans 15 amino acids. In germline, CDR1 is PRHDT, CDR2 FYEKMQ (reference sequence). Trimming took off 7 bases at V and 2 bases at J, with 16 bases between the two ends. In nucleotides, the CDR3 is TGTGCCAGCATCGAGGACAGCCGACTCACAGATACGCAGTATTTT. It translates to CASIEDSRLTDTQYF.

As for this clonotype: A much larger clone differs from this one at a single base, so this may be a read error. This chain links TRBV21-1 with TRBJ2-7; TRBD1 is taken as the D call from the table, unchecked against the DNA. TRBV21-1 is termed a pseudogene. The CDR3 runs 14 residues. The CDR3 is CASSKRTGGYEQYF. The CDR3 coding sequence is TGTGCCAGCAGCAAAAGGACAGGGGGCTACGAGCAGTACTTC.

This clonotype has only a few counts. The rearrangement links TRBV10-3 to TRBJ1-2; maybe TRBD1 (6 bases). CDR3 length equals 13 residues. The V end lost 2 bases, the J end lost 5 bases, and 9 bases lay between the germline ends. CDR1 and CDR2 from the germline V gene are ENHRY and SYGVKD. CDR3 bases: TGTGCCATCAGTGAGGTGGGGGCGTATGGCTACACCTTC. Translated, it gives CAISEVGAYGYTF.

V and J are TRBV20-1 and TRBJ1-2; D is unclear. Trimming left V 5 bases short and J 3 bases short, with 10 bases between. The CDR3 loop spans 12 amino acids. Germline CDR1 and CDR2: DFQATT and SNEGSKA (reference sequence). CDR3 nucleotides: TGCAGTGCTGGCCCTGGGGACTATGGCTACACCTTC. Its translation: CSAGPGDYGYTF.

The rearrangement joins TRBV20-1 to TRBJ1-4; D call uncertain. Looked up from germline, CDR1 is DFQATT and CDR2 is SNEGSKA (reference sequence). The CDR3 contains 13 residues. With 3 bases removed from V and 8 bases from J, the gap between germline ends came to 13 bases. CDR3 DNA sequence: TGCAGTGCTAGGGGAGGAGTCCGGGAAAAACTGTTTTTT. Protein: CSARGGVREKLFF.

This clonotype was detected many times. The CDR3: CASSLPRRERPSPQYF. The DNA for the CDR3 is TGTGCCAGCAGTTTACCCAGGAGGGAAAGACCCAGCCCACAGTACTTC. The chain has TRBV28 and TRBJ2-5, with a possible D match to TRBD2 (6 bases). Germline CDR1 MDHEN, CDR2 SYDVKM. V was shortened by 2 bases and J by 11 bases, with 24 bases between the two germline ends. This CDR3 region has 16 residues. Supplemented by reference TRBV28 and TRBJ2-5, the full variable domain reads DVKVTQSSRYLVKRTGEKVFLECVQDMDHENMFWYRQDPGLGLRLIYFSYDVKMKEKGDIPEGYSVSREKKERFSLILESASTNQTSMYLCASSLPRRERPSPQYFGPGTRLLVL.

V gene TRBV5-1 combines with J gene TRBJ2-5, with 9 bases that match TRBD2. The V gene end was trimmed by 3 bases and the J gene end by 2 bases; junction bases not matched to a gene: 5. The CDR3 covers 15 residues. Germline CDR1 and CDR2: SGHRS and YFSETQ. Here the CDR3 DNA reads TGCGCCAGCAGCTCTCGACTAGCGGAACAAGAGACCCAGTACTTC. The encoded protein is CASSSRLAEQETQYF. Together with reference TRBV5-1 and TRBJ2-5, the CDR3 gives the full variable domain: KAGVTQTPRYLIKTRGQQVTLSCSPISGHRSVSWYQQTPGQGLQFLFEYFSETQRNKGNFPGRFSGRQFSNSRSEMNVSTLELGDSALYLCASSSRLAEQETQYFGPGTRLLVL.

The V call is TRBV4-1, the J call TRBJ2-3, with a tentative D call TRBD1 (6 bases). The CDR3 has 15 residues. The germline V and J ends were trimmed by 0 bases and 2 bases, with 9 bases remaining between them. Germline-derived CDR1 and CDR2 are MGHRA and YSYEKL. CDR3 in amino acids: CASSQDVGATDTQYF. The DNA of the CDR3 is TGCGCCAGCAGCCAAGATGTGGGGGCCACAGATACGCAGTATTTT.

The chain recombines TRBV25-1 with TRBJ1-4; D might be TRBD1 (5 bases). This CDR3 spans 15 amino acids. CDR1 is MGHDK and CDR2 is SYGVNS in the germline V gene. The germline V and J ends were trimmed by 1 base and 8 bases, with 14 bases remaining between them. The CDR3 loop is CASSEWGRGSEKLFF. The CDR3 DNA follows: TGTGCCAGCAGTGAATGGGGTAGGGGAAGCGAAAAACTGTTTTTT.

The chain joins TRBV14 to TRBJ1-4, with 9 bases that match TRBD1. The CDR3 consists of 15 residues. The V and J ends lost 3 bases and 9 bases, in that order; junction bases with no gene match: 8. In germline, CDR1 is SGHDN, CDR2 FVKESK. The DNA of the CDR3 is TGTGCCAGCAGCCAGCCCGGGACAGGGCGGCAAAAACTGTTTTTT. This translates into CASSQPGTGRQKLFF.

This clonotype has ten or more counts. The chain carries TRBV4-2 and TRBJ1-2; 7 bases are shared with TRBD1. V gave up 1 base and J gave up 6 bases; unmatched junction bases: 5. Germline V CDR1 and CDR2: LGHNA, YNFKEQ. This CDR3 contains 14 residues. Here the CDR3 reads CASSQATGNDGYTF. The CDR3 coding sequence is TGTGCCAGCAGCCAAGCGACAGGGAACGATGGCTACACCTTC.

The genes are TRBV7-9 and TRBJ2-1; D might be TRBD1 (5 bases). The length of the CDR3 is 14 residues. From germline, CDR1 is SEHNR and CDR2 FQNEAQ (reference sequence). V was pared by 5 bases and J by 2 bases, with 10 bases between. CDR3 DNA sequence: TGTGCCAGCAGCCGACAGTCCGCCTACAATGAGCAGTTCTTC. Translating gives CASSRQSAYNEQFF.

The CDR3 nucleotides read TGTGCCAGCACTGGGACATCTGAGCAGTACTTC. Translating it yields CASTGTSEQYF. J is TRBJ2-5 and V is TRBV6-6; D is possibly TRBD1 (6 bases). Deletions cut 7 bases from V and 11 bases from J, with 14 bases between. CDR1 is MNHNY and CDR2 is SVGAGI in the germline V gene (reference sequence). This CDR3 has 11 residues.

This clonotype was detected only a few times. V is TRBV27 and J is TRBJ1-2; perhaps TRBD1 as D (6 bases). Trimming took 0 bases from V and 7 from J, leaving 12 bases between them. The CDR3 consists of 14 residues. CDR1 is MNHEY and CDR2 is SMNVEV in the germline V gene (reference sequence). The CDR3 DNA reads TGTGCCAGCAGTTTATCGAGGGGGGCGGGTGGCTACACCTTC. It translates to CASSLSRGAGGYTF.

The count of this clonotype is one. The chain carries TRBV5-8 and TRBJ2-5; D possibly uses TRBD1 or TRBD2 (5 bases each). Germline-derived CDR1 and CDR2 are SGHTS and YDEGEE. Trimming removed 5 bases at V and 0 bases at J, with 26 bases between. The CDR3 covers 19 residues. In nucleotides, the CDR3 is TGTGCCAGCAGTCGCACAACGGGCTGGGGACCACGATACCAAGAGACCCAGTACTTC. The encoded protein is CASSRTTGWGPRYQETQYF.

This clonotype occurred many times. This chain links TRBV10-3 with TRBJ2-3, with 8 bases aligning to TRBD1. The CDR3 contains 15 residues. The ends lost 6 bases at V and 5 bases at J; junction bases unmatched: 10. Germline V gene sequence: CDR1 ENHRY, CDR2 SYGVKD. CDR3 region: CAIRASGQVEDTQYF. The CDR3, as DNA: TGTGCCATCAGGGCCTCGGGACAGGTAGAAGATACGCAGTATTTT.

The chain carries TRBV5-1 and TRBJ2-5; TRBD2 matches at 7 bases. The V and J ends lost 5 bases and 5 bases, in that order; junction bases with no gene match: 9. CDR1 is SGHRS, CDR2 YFSETQ, per germline. This CDR3 has 14 amino acids. CDR3 DNA: TGCGCCAGCAGGGCGGGAGCAATTCGGGAGACCCAGTACTTC. Its translation: CASRAGAIRETQYF.

This clonotype has only a few counts. This chain connects TRBV28 to TRBJ2-1; D is undetermined. CDR3 length: 13 amino acids. V dropped 1 base and J dropped 8 bases, with 9 bases sitting between them. Germline V gives CDR1 MDHEN, CDR2 SYDVKM. The CDR3 region is CASSLFPRDEQFF. For the CDR3, the DNA is TGTGCCAGCAGTTTATTCCCAAGGGATGAGCAGTTCTTC.

The chain employs TRBV6-5 and TRBJ2-1; D uncertain. Between the trimmed V and J ends, which lost 2 bases and 10 bases, there was a span of 12 bases. Germline values: CDR1 MNHEY, CDR2 SVGAGI. The CDR3 has 13 residues. The CDR3 DNA is TGTGCCAGCAGTTACGGAACCCCGGGCGAGCAGTTCTTC. Residues: CASSYGTPGEQFF.